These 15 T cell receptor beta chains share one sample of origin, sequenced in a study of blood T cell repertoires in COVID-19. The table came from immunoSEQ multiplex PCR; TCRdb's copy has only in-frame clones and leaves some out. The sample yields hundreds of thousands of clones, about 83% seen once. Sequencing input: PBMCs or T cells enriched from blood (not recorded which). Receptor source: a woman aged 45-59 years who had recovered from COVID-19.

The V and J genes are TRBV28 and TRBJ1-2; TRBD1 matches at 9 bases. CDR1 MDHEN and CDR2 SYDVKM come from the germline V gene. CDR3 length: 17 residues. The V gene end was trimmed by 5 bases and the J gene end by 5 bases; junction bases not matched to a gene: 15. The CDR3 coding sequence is TGTGCCAGCAGTCAACTGGACAGGGGCGCCCTGGGTTATGGCTACACCTTC. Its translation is CASSQLDRGALGYGYTF.

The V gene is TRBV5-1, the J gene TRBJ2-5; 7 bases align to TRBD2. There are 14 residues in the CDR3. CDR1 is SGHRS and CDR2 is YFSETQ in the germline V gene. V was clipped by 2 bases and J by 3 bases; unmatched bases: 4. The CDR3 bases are TGCGCCAGCAGCTTTACCAGCGGGGAAGAGACCCAGTACTTC. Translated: CASSFTSGEETQYF.

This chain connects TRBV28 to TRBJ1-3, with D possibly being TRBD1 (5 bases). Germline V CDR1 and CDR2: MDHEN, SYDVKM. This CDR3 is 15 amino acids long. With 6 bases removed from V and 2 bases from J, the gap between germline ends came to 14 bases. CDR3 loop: CASRTRGTTGNTIYF. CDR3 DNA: TGTGCCAGCAGAACCAGAGGGACTACTGGAAACACCATATATTTT.

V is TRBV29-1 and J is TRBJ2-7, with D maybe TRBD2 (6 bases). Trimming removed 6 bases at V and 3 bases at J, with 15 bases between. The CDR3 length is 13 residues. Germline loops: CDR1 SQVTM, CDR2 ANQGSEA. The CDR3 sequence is CSVEGGKDYEQYF. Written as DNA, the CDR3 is TGCAGCGTCGAGGGAGGAAAGGACTACGAGCAGTACTTC.

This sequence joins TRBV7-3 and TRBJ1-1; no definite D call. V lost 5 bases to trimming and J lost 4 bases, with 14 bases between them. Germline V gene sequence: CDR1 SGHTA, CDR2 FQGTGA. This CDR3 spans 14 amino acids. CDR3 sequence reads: CASSPYAGGTEAFF. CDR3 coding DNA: TGTGCCAGCAGCCCCTATGCGGGTGGCACTGAAGCTTTCTTT.

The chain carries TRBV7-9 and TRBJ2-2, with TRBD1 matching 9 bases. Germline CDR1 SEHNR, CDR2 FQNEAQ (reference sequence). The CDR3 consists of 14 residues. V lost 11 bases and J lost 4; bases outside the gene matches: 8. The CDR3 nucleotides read TGTGCCTACGAAACAGGGGGCCTCACCGGGGAGCTGTTTTTT. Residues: CAYETGGLTGELFF.

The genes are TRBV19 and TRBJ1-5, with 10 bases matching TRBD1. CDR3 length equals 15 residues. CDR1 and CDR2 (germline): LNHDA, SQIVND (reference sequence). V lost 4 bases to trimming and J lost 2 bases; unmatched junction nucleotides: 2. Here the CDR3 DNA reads TGTGCCAGTAGTAAAGGACAGGGGGGCAATCAGCCCCAGCATTTT. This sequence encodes CASSKGQGGNQPQHF. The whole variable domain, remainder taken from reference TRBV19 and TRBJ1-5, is DGGITQSPKYLFRKEGQNVTLSCEQNLNHDAMYWYRQDPGQGLRLIYYSQIVNDFQKGDIAEGYSVSREKKESFPLTVTSAQKNPTAFYLCASSKGQGGNQPQHFGDGTRLSIL.

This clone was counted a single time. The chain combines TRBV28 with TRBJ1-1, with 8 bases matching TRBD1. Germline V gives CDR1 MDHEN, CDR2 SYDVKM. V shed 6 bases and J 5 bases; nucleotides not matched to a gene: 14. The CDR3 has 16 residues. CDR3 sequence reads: CASRLTGGYRRTEAFF. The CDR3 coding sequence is TGTGCCAGCAGATTAACAGGGGGATACAGGAGAACTGAAGCTTTCTTT.

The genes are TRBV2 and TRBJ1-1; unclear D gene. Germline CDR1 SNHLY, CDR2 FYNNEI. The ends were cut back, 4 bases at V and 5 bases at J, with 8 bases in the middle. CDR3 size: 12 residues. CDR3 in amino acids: CASSVRGTEAFF. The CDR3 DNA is TGTGCCAGCAGTGTAAGAGGGACTGAAGCTTTCTTT.

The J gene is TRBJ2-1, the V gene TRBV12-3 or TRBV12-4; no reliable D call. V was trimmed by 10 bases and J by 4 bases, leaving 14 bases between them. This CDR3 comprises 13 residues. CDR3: CATCLTGYNEQFF. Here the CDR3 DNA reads TGTGCCACCTGCCTGACTGGTTACAATGAGCAGTTCTTC.

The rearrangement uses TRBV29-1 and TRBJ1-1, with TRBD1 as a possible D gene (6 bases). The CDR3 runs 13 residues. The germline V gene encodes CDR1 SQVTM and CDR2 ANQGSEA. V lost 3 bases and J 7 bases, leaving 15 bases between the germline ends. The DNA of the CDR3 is TGCAGCGTTGAGGACTGGGGGCTTAATGAAGCTTTCTTT. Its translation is CSVEDWGLNEAFF.

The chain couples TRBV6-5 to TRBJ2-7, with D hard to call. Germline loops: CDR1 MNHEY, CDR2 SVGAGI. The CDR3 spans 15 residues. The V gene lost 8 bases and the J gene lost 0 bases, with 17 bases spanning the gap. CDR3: CASADPGRASYEQYF. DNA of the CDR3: TGTGCCAGCGCCGACCCGGGTAGAGCCTCCTACGAGCAGTACTTC.

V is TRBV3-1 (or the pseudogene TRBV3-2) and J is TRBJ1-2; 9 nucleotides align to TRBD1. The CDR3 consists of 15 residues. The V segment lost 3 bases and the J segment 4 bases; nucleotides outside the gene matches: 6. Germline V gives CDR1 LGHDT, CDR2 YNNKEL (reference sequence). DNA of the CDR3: TGTGCCAGCAGCCATTTACAGGGGGCGGTCTATGGCTACACCTTC. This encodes CASSHLQGAVYGYTF.

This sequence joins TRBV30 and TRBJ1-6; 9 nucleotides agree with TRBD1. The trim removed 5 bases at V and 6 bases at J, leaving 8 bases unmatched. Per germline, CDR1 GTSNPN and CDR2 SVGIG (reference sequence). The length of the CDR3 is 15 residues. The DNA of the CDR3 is TGTGCCTGGTCCGGGACAGGGTCTTTTAATTCACCCCTCCACTTT. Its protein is CAWSGTGSFNSPLHF. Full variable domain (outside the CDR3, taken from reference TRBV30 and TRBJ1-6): SQTIHQWPATLVQPVGSPLSLECTVEGTSNPNLYWYRQAAGRGLQLLFYSVGIGQISSEVPQNLSASRPQDRQFILSSKKLLLSDSGFYLCAWSGTGSFNSPLHFGNGTRLTVT.

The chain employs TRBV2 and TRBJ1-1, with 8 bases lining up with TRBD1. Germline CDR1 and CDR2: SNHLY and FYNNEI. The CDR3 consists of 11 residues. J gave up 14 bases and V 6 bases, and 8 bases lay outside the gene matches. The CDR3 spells CASSEGQEGFF. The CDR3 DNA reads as TGTGCCAGCAGCGAGGGACAGGAGGGCTTCTTT.